This TCR beta chain was captured in a study of post-analysis software for immune sequencing data. In the case of this clonotype: Its cognate antigen is unknown.

The TCR beta cDNA libraries carried unique molecular identifiers. Each CDR3 protein gets one entry after TCRdb re-called the PCR reads with MiXCR. The sample lists 700,000 to 900,000 distinct CDR3 sequences; about 45% were seen once. Study results and caveats: Same-batch preparations were strongly co-clustered by F measure.

The clonotype comes from a girl aged 5-17 years with multiple sclerosis. The sample comprised blood.

CDR3 nucleotides: TGTGCCGGCACGGACTTCAGGGGAGCTAATGAAAAACTGTTTTTT. Protein: CAGTDFRGANEKLFF. This chain joins TRBV2 and TRBJ1-4; D possibly corresponds to TRBD1 (6 bases). This CDR3 comprises 15 residues. Germline-derived CDR1 and CDR2 are SNHLY and FYNNEI. With 11 bases removed from V and 3 bases from J, the gap between germline ends came to 19 bases.